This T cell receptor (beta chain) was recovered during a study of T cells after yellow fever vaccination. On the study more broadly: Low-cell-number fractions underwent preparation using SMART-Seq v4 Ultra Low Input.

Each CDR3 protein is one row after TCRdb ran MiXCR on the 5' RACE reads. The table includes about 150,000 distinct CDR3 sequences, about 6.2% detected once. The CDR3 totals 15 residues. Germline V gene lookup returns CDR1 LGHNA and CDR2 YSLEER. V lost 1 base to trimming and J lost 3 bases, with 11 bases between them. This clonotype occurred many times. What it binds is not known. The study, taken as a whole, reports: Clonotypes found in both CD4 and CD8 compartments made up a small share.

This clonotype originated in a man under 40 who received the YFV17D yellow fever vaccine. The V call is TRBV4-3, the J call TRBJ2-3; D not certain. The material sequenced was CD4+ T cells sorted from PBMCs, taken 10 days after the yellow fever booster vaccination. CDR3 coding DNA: TGCGCCAGCAGCCAAGGATCCTCAGCGACAGATACGCAGTATTTT. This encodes CASSQGSSATDTQYF.